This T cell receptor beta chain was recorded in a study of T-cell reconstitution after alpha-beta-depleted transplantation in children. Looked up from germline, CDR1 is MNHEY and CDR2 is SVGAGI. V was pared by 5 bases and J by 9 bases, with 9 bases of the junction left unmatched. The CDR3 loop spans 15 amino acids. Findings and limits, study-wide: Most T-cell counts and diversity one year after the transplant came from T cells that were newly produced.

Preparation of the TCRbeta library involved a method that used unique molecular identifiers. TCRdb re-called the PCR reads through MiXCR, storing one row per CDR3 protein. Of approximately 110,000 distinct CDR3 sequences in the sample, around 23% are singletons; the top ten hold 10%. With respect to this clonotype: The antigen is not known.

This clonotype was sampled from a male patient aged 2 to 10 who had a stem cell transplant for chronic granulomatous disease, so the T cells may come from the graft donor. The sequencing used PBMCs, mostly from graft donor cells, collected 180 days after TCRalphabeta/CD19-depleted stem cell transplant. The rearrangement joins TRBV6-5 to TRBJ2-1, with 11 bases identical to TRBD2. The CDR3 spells CASSLLAGEGGEQFF. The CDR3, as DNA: TGTGCCAGCAGTCTACTAGCGGGAGAGGGTGGTGAGCAGTTCTTC.